Listed here are 3 T cell receptor beta chains from one sample, sequenced in a study of blood T cell repertoires in COVID-19. The method was immunoSEQ multiplex PCR; TCRdb's version includes in-frame clones alone and lacks a portion of them. The sample has 190,000 or so clones, approximately 80% seen once. The sequenced material came from peripheral blood. These receptors were collected from a man between 60 and 75 years old with COVID-19, enrolled during active disease.

The genes are TRBV5-1 and TRBJ1-2; no clear D. V lost 0 bases and J 7 bases, leaving 16 bases between the germline ends. CDR3 length: 15 amino acids. Germline assignment: CDR1 SGHRS and CDR2 YFSETQ. Written as DNA, the CDR3 is TGCGCCAGCAGCTTGGAGCGGAAAACCTCCTTTGGCTACACCTTC. Its translation is CASSLERKTSFGYTF.

The CDR3 loop is CASSFPPGQGFGYGYTF. The CDR3 DNA follows: TGTGCCAGCAGTTTTCCTCCGGGACAGGGTTTTGGGTATGGCTACACCTTC. The chain carries TRBV6-2 or TRBV6-3 and TRBJ1-2; TRBD1 matches 9 bases. The CDR3 runs 17 residues. Per the germline V gene, CDR1 is MNHEY and CDR2 is SVGEGT. Losses at the gene ends were 4 bases for V and 5 bases for J; bases not matched to a gene: 14.

The chain combines TRBV6-5 with TRBJ1-4; 8 bases align to TRBD1. The CDR3 is 14 residues long. V trimming: 6 bases; J trimming: 5 bases; junction bases outside the gene matches: 5. CDR1 and CDR2 from the germline V gene are MNHEY and SVGAGI. The CDR3 DNA reads TGTGCCAGCAGACGACAGGGGTGGAATGAAAAACTGTTTTTT. This sequence encodes CASRRQGWNEKLFF.